This T cell receptor beta chain was identified in a study of CD4 and CD8 cells across lung adenocarcinoma regions. The length of the CDR3 is 14 residues. TCRdb passed the PCR reads through MiXCR, listing each CDR3 protein once. The repertoire holds just under 10,000 distinct CDR3 sequences, with 40% to 65% as singletons. This clonotype came up many times. Sequencing input: CD4+ T cells from the margin of a lung tumor. The chain joins TRBV5-3 to TRBJ2-5; TRBD1 agrees at 7 bases. The J call may be mistaken, given a closer DNA end match to TRBJ2-7. TRBV5-3 is sorted into the ORF group, with uncertain function. The sequence came from a male donor with lung adenocarcinoma. The CD4 and CD8 labels of this study may be unreliable. CDR3: CARSFIPRGYEQYF. The DNA of the CDR3 is TGTGCCAGAAGCTTCATACCCAGGGGGTACGAGCAGTACTTC.